The 21 T cell receptor beta chains below were found in one sample sequenced in a study of OX40 agonist ivuxolimab in advanced cancers. Sequencing was performed with immunoSEQ multiplex PCR; in TCRdb, only in-frame clones are kept and a portion is missing. The sample carries about 88,000 clones, 85% recorded once. The starting material was CD4+ or CD8+ T cells sorted from blood, obtained in a trial of the OX40 agonist ivuxolimab. The receptors stem from an adult with an advanced solid tumor such as melanoma, head and neck, liver or kidney cancer.

This chain links TRBV6-1 with TRBJ1-5, with D perhaps matching TRBD1 (5 bases). Trimming removed 0 bases from V and 5 bases from J, with 11 bases in between. CDR1 and CDR2 (germline): MNHNS, SASEGT. This CDR3 has 15 residues. CDR3 bases: TGTGCCAGCAGTGAAGCGGGGGGAATCGATCAGCCCCAGCATTTT. The encoded protein is CASSEAGGIDQPQHF.

V and J are TRBV30 and TRBJ2-7; D gene ambiguous. Trimming took off 1 base at V and 6 bases at J, with 10 bases between the two ends. Germline CDR1 GTSNPN, CDR2 SVGIG (reference sequence). The CDR3 is 12 amino acids. CDR3 coding DNA: TGTGCCTGGAGTGGGGTGATGAGCGAGCAGTACTTC. Translating it yields CAWSGVMSEQYF.

There are a few counts of this clone. The chain links TRBV18 to TRBJ1-1; TRBD1 is a possible D gene (5 bases). CDR1 is KGHSH, CDR2 LQKENI, per germline. The CDR3 runs 13 residues. V gave up 4 bases and J gave up 1 base, with 7 bases separating them. The CDR3 spells CASSLTGNTEAFF. DNA for the CDR3: TGTGCCAGCTCACTAACAGGGAACACTGAAGCTTTCTTT.

This clone appeared a single time. This rearrangement joins TRBV18 to TRBJ2-7; D perhaps matches TRBD2 (6 bases). Germline V CDR1 and CDR2: KGHSH, LQKENI. The CDR3 loop spans 13 amino acids. V dropped 5 bases and J dropped 4 bases, with 12 bases sitting between them. This CDR3 is CASSLTGEYEQYV. CDR3 DNA: TGTGCCAGCTCATTAACGGGGGAGTACGAGCAGTACGTC.

V is TRBV13 and J is TRBJ2-1; TRBD2 agrees at 12 bases. The V gene end was trimmed by 5 bases and the J gene end by 0 bases; junction bases not matched to a gene: 11. The CDR3 has 19 residues. CDR1 is PRHDT, CDR2 FYEKMQ, per germline (reference sequence). The CDR3 DNA is TGTGCCAGCAGCCGCTATCTAGCGGGAGGGGTTAGCTCCTACAATGAGCAGTTCTTC. Its translation: CASSRYLAGGVSSYNEQFF.

The chain employs TRBV7-3 and TRBJ2-3; D gene uncertain. This CDR3 comprises 12 residues. Trimming took off 4 bases at V and 3 bases at J, with 5 bases between the two ends. Germline V lookup: CDR1 SGHTA, CDR2 FQGTGA. DNA for the CDR3: TGTGCCAGCAGCTATTATACAGATACGCAGTATTTT. Its protein product is CASSYYTDTQYF.

The rearrangement joins TRBV18 to TRBJ1-2; D ambiguous. The germline V gene encodes CDR1 KGHSH and CDR2 LQKENI. The germline V and J ends were trimmed by 0 bases and 3 bases, with 8 bases remaining between them. The CDR3 is made up of 14 amino acids. The CDR3 reads CASSPPGGDYGYTF. The CDR3 nucleotides are TGTGCCAGCTCACCACCCGGCGGCGACTATGGCTACACCTTC. Complete variable domain (other parts from reference TRBV18 and TRBJ1-2): NAGVMQNPRHLVRRRGQEARLRCSPMKGHSHVYWYRQLPEEGLKFMVYLQKENIIDESGMPKERFSAEFPKEGPSILRIQQVVRGDSAAYFCASSPPGGDYGYTFGSGTRLTVV.

The rearrangement uses TRBV7-9 and TRBJ1-1; D unresolved. The CDR3 is 15 amino acids. V was cut by 1 base and J by 1 base, with 10 bases left in between. The germline gives CDR1 SEHNR, CDR2 FQNEAQ (reference sequence). The CDR3 sequence: CASSLESVGNTEAFF. DNA for the CDR3: TGTGCCAGCAGCTTAGAGTCCGTGGGGAACACTGAAGCTTTCTTT.

The rearrangement joins TRBV9 to TRBJ2-1, with 12 bases that match TRBD2. Germline CDR1 is SGDLS and CDR2 is YYNGEE. The V gene end was trimmed by 0 bases and the J gene end by 6 bases; junction bases not matched to a gene: 7. This CDR3 contains 17 residues. The CDR3 DNA sequence: TGTGCCAGCAGCGTAGGGGGAAGGACTAGCGGGATCAATGAGCAGTTCTTC. Encoded protein: CASSVGGRTSGINEQFF.

V is TRBV6-6 and J is TRBJ1-2; 8 bases map to TRBD1. Germline V gives CDR1 MNHNY, CDR2 SVGAGI (reference sequence). CDR3 length equals 14 residues. With V trimmed by 1 base and J by 4 bases, 2 bases remained unmatched. CDR3 in DNA: TGTGCCAGCAGTTACTTGGACAGGGCCTATGGCTACACCTTC. Protein: CASSYLDRAYGYTF.

A word on this clone: This CDR3 is also generated by other DNA sequences in the sample. The J gene is TRBJ2-3, the V gene TRBV5-1, with 12 bases lining up with TRBD2. Germline V gene sequence: CDR1 SGHRS, CDR2 YFSETQ. The J segment lost 2 bases and the V segment lost 0 bases, leaving 4 bases of the junction unmatched. The CDR3 contains 17 residues. The CDR3 region is CASSLEGLAGFTDTQYF. The CDR3 bases are TGCGCCAGCAGCTTGGAGGGACTAGCGGGCTTCACAGATACGCAGTATTTT.

The chain couples TRBV5-1 to TRBJ1-1; D gene uncertain. This CDR3 is built from 14 residues. Germline V lookup: CDR1 SGHRS, CDR2 YFSETQ. Trimming pared 7 bases from V and 0 bases from J, leaving 13 bases between. The CDR3 sequence is CASQKDSMNTEAFF. In nucleotides, the CDR3 is TGCGCCAGCCAAAAGGACTCCATGAACACTGAAGCTTTCTTT. Filled out from reference TRBV5-1 and TRBJ1-1, the complete variable domain reads KAGVTQTPRYLIKTRGQQVTLSCSPISGHRSVSWYQQTPGQGLQFLFEYFSETQRNKGNFPGRFSGRQFSNSRSEMNVSTLELGDSALYLCASQKDSMNTEAFFGQGTRLTVV.

The gene calls are TRBV18 and TRBJ1-5; D ambiguous. Per the germline V gene, CDR1 is KGHSH and CDR2 is LQKENI. Between the trimmed V and J ends, which lost 2 bases and 5 bases, there was a span of 7 bases. CDR3 length equals 13 residues. The CDR3 sequence: CASSPRLDQPQHF. The CDR3, as DNA: TGTGCCAGCTCACCAAGGTTGGATCAGCCCCAGCATTTT. The complete variable domain, with remaining parts taken from reference TRBV18 and TRBJ1-5, reads NAGVMQNPRHLVRRRGQEARLRCSPMKGHSHVYWYRQLPEEGLKFMVYLQKENIIDESGMPKERFSAEFPKEGPSILRIQQVVRGDSAAYFCASSPRLDQPQHFGDGTRLSIL.

The chain has TRBV19 and TRBJ2-2; tentatively, D is TRBD2 (5 bases). CDR1 is LNHDA and CDR2 is SQIVND in the germline V gene (reference sequence). V lost 5 bases to trimming and J lost 1 base, with 11 bases between them. This CDR3 contains 15 residues. CDR3 DNA sequence: TGTGCCAGTAGTCCTAGCTCCCTGAACACCGGGGAGCTGTTTTTT. It codes for CASSPSSLNTGELFF.

This clone showed up just once. The chain carries TRBV7-6 and TRBJ1-1; D may be TRBD1 (5 bases). The CDR3 consists of 13 residues. V was pared by 5 bases and J by 7 bases, with 14 bases between. Germline V gene data show CDR1 as SGHVS and CDR2 as FNYEAQ. This CDR3 reads CASSPRRVGEAFF. CDR3 sequence (DNA): TGTGCCAGCAGCCCCCGCAGGGTAGGTGAAGCTTTCTTT.

The rearrangement uses TRBV5-1 and TRBJ2-7, with 8 positions matching TRBD1. Germline trimming cut 1 base from V and 2 bases from J; bases unmatched to any gene: 5. The CDR3 extends over 15 amino acids. In germline, CDR1 is SGHRS, CDR2 YFSETQ. This chain's CDR3 is CASSLTGGQPYEQYF. The CDR3 DNA sequence: TGCGCCAGCAGCTTGACAGGGGGACAGCCCTACGAGCAGTACTTC.

In DNA form, the CDR3 reads TGTGCCAGCAGCCCGACAGAGACCTACGAGCAGTACTTC. Translation gives CASSPTETYEQYF. V usage is TRBV11-3 and J usage is TRBJ2-7; TRBD1 might be the D (5 bases). CDR1 and CDR2 from the germline V gene are SGHNT and YENEEA. The CDR3 loop spans 13 amino acids. V gave up 5 bases and J gave up 2 bases, with 10 bases separating them.

This chain connects TRBV19 to TRBJ2-7; 8 nucleotides line up with TRBD2. Trimming at V came to 6 bases and at J to 2 bases, leaving 6 bases not matched to a gene. The CDR3 extends over 14 amino acids. CDR1 LNHDA and CDR2 SQIVND come from the germline V gene (reference sequence). The CDR3 bases are TGTGCCAGTAGCTCGGGGGGGACCCCCTACGAGCAGTACTTC. The encoded protein is CASSSGGTPYEQYF.

V usage is TRBV19 and J usage is TRBJ1-2, with 8 nucleotides matching TRBD1. Germline V gene lookup returns CDR1 LNHDA and CDR2 SQIVND (reference sequence). The CDR3 has 13 residues. Trimming removed 6 bases from V and 8 bases from J; junction bases left unmatched: 8. The CDR3 loop reads CASSLTGDEGYTF. Here the CDR3 DNA reads TGTGCCAGTAGCCTGACAGGGGATGAAGGCTACACCTTC.

The chain uses TRBV7-8 and TRBJ2-3, with D possibly TRBD2 on 6 matching bases. Trimming removed 5 bases from V and 0 bases from J, with 9 bases in between. The CDR3 extends over 14 amino acids. Germline V CDR1 and CDR2: SGHVS, FQNEAQ. The DNA for the CDR3 is TGTGCCAGCAGCCCCGGGGGTAGCACAGATACGCAGTATTTT. Translation gives CASSPGGSTDTQYF.

The chain combines TRBV7-9 with TRBJ2-3, with 12 bases that match TRBD2. This CDR3 has 17 amino acids. V lost 1 base, J lost 2 bases, and 4 bases stayed unmatched. Germline-derived CDR1 and CDR2 are SEHNR and FQNEAQ (reference sequence). The CDR3 loop is CASSLDLAGGATDTQYF. DNA for the CDR3: TGTGCCAGCAGCTTAGACCTAGCGGGAGGGGCCACAGATACGCAGTATTTT.